This TCR beta chain was identified in a study of Tregs in tolerant kidney transplant recipients (dated by TCRdb to about 2019). The study in broad terms: TCRbeta sequencing was used in the study to identify donor-specific regulatory T cells before combined kidney and bone marrow transplantation, and the identified cells were then tracked after transplant.

About this clone itself: What this receptor recognizes is not known. Base qualities are not recorded, but no much larger clone differs from it by a single base.

For TCRbeta CDR3 sequencing, genomic DNA from the sorted cells was extracted using the QIAGEN DNeasy Blood and Tissue Kit. High-throughput TCRbeta CDR3 sequencing, including PCR amplification with bias correction and internal controls, was performed commercially through immunoSEQ. As for the authors' bioinformatics: Unique productive TCRbeta sequences were defined by CDR3 nucleotide sequence where primers matched, and otherwise by CDR3 amino acid sequence together with Vbeta and Jbeta genes. To correct for sorting error, sequences found in more than one sorted population at a frequency ratio of 2:1 or less were discarded, and the remaining shared sequences were assigned to the population with the higher frequency. Donor-reactive sequences were defined as at least 5-fold expanded in CFSE-low cells versus unstimulated cells, with frequency of at least 0.01% in CFSE-low cells. Jensen-Shannon divergence calculated on the top 100 TCRbeta sequences ranked by frequency was used to measure repertoire divergence. For samples with multiple sequencing runs, sorting error was corrected separately for each run before the runs were pooled. TCRdb stores this immuneACCESS table with in-frame sequences only. Part of the clones is absent; in the studies checked, under half of the shortfall reflects unresolved V genes, and no reason is known for the rest. The V and J calls and clone size come from that table; D and trimming were worked out from the DNA. A total of 50,000 to 65,000 clones appear in this sample, 87% of them only once. The ten largest account for more than 3% of the sample.

The CDR3 contains 14 residues, cysteine and phenylalanine counted. Only the CDR3 region is kept as DNA, spanning 42 bases read in frame from base 1. As encoded in the germline V gene, CDR1 is SGHRS while CDR2 is YFSETQ. The junction shows trimming of 4 bases on V and 5 bases on J, and the gene matches do not reach 4 bases of it. Reading the label with the study, this specimen's time point is: 6 months after combined kidney and bone marrow transplant. The transplants used related donors with nonmyeloablative bone marrow transplantation, and mixed chimerism in the human trials was transient. Unstimulated Tregs (CD4+CD25+CD127-), CD4+ non-Tregs (CD4+CD25-), CD4 and CD8 cells were FACS-sorted from thawed PBMCs. Patients were a few combined kidney and bone marrow transplant recipients from the ITN036ST trial, and only these trial subjects had samples available. Healthy control blood was separated into PBMCs by Ficoll density gradient and cryopreserved, and patient PBMCs were collected both before and after transplant.

Summary of the overall study and its limitations: PCR primers changed over time for some patients, so nucleotide-level comparison across those patients' samples was not possible. In tolerant patients, donor-specific Tregs expanded more than Tregs overall, which suggests antigen-driven rather than nonspecific expansion. Expanding Tregs with activated donor B cells appeared to identify the most biologically relevant and donor-specific TCRbeta repertoire. The study was constrained by small patient numbers, and validation of the findings is required in larger populations and under other immunosuppression protocols. Biological reproducibility was not examined directly, but technical replication error appeared to be minimal.

The receptor was derived from a human patient who received a combined kidney and bone marrow transplant. Some T cells may have been brought in with the graft after a transplant. The rearrangement combines TRBV5-1 with TRBJ2-1; 9 junctional bases match TRBD2. Specimen: CD4+ T cells from blood (PBMCs), collected 6 months after the transplant. The DNA sequence reads TGCGCCAGCAGCCCAAGGACTAGCGACAATGAGCAGTTCTTC. Translated, this is CASSPRTSDNEQFF.